A selection of T cell receptor beta chains follows, all from one sample in a study of identical twins. TCRdb itself ran the 5' RACE reads through MiXCR, one entry per CDR3 protein. The sample carries about 240,000 distinct CDR3 sequences, roughly a tenth recorded once. Sequenced material: memory T cells sorted from blood. Every receptor here comes from a man aged 45-60 years in good health. CDR3s include the opening cysteine and the closing phenylalanine or tryptophan. Fields, in order: clone size, D gene, J gene, V gene, CDR3 protein, CDR3 DNA. A D gene is named only where the DNA matches it firmly. Size is omitted from some rows. Given values are once, few, many or a class for expanded clones.

size: few; D: -; J: TRBJ2-1; V: TRBV5-1; CDR3: CASSRLRTANEQFF; DNA: TGCGCCAGCAGCAGACTACGGACAGCCAATGAGCAGTTCTTC
size: few; D: -; J: TRBJ2-7; V: TRBV4-1; CDR3: CASSQDGTGTGSYEQYF; DNA: TGCGCCAGCAGCCAAGATGGGACCGGGACCGGCTCCTACGAGCAGTACTTC
size: -; D: TRBD1; J: TRBJ2-7; V: TRBV27; CDR3: CASRPTGQYYEQYF; DNA: TGTGCCAGCAGGCCAACGGGACAGTACTACGAGCAGTACTTC
size: few; D: -; J: TRBJ2-1; V: TRBV20-1; CDR3: CSARDGRGTPNSYNEQFF; DNA: TGCAGTGCTAGAGATGGTCGGGGGACACCTAACTCCTACAATGAGCAGTTCTTC
size: many; D: TRBD2; J: TRBJ2-1; V: TRBV10-3; CDR3: CAIRPHSGAENEQFF; DNA: TGTGCCATCAGACCACACAGCGGGGCGGAGAATGAGCAGTTCTTC
size: -; D: -; J: TRBJ2-5; V: TRBV28; CDR3: CASGGPGEGETQYF; DNA: TGTGCCAGCGGGGGGCCAGGGGAGGGAGAGACCCAGTACTTC
size: -; D: TRBD2; J: TRBJ2-1; V: TRBV4-3; CDR3: CASSQGLAGPNEQFF; DNA: TGCGCCAGCAGCCAGGGACTAGCGGGTCCTAATGAGCAGTTCTTC
size: many; D: -; J: TRBJ1-1; V: TRBV14; CDR3: CASSQRGLSTEAFF; DNA: TGTGCCAGCAGCCAGAGGGGGTTAAGCACTGAAGCTTTCTTT
size: many; D: -; J: TRBJ2-1; V: TRBV2; CDR3: CASMVQGGSYNEQFF; DNA: TGTGCCAGCATGGTACAGGGAGGCTCCTACAATGAGCAGTTCTTC
size: few; D: TRBD2; J: TRBJ2-3; V: TRBV5-1; CDR3: CASSLAGEYTQYF; DNA: TGCGCCAGCAGCCTAGCGGGGGAATATACGCAGTATTTT
size: many; D: TRBD1; J: TRBJ2-3; V: TRBV12-3/TRBV12-4; CDR3: CASSLGQGITDTQYF; DNA: TGTGCCAGCAGCCTGGGACAGGGAATCACAGATACGCAGTATTTT
size: -; D: -; J: TRBJ2-2; V: TRBV28; CDR3: CASSSFLTFQGSGELFF; DNA: TGTGCCAGCAGTTCTTTCCTTACTTTCCAGGGCTCCGGGGAGCTGTTTTTT
size: -; D: TRBD2; J: TRBJ2-3; V: TRBV18; CDR3: CASSPPASGGTDTQYF; DNA: TGTGCCAGCTCACCACCGGCTAGCGGGGGCACAGATACGCAGTATTTT
size: many; D: TRBD2; J: TRBJ2-5; V: TRBV2; CDR3: CASSEEKIGLVIELTQYF; DNA: TGTGCCAGCAGTGAAGAGAAAATCGGACTAGTGATTGAATTGACCCAGTACTTC
size: -; D: -; J: TRBJ2-1; V: TRBV7-2; CDR3: CASYLGRSDRLTNEQFF; DNA: TGTGCCAGCTACCTGGGGCGTTCGGACAGACTGACGAATGAGCAGTTCTTC
size: -; D: -; J: TRBJ1-3; V: TRBV4-1; CDR3: CASSYWTVRSGNTIYF; DNA: TGCGCCAGCAGCTACTGGACAGTACGCTCTGGAAACACCATATATTTT
size: -; D: -; J: TRBJ2-3; V: TRBV24-1; CDR3: CATSAYWGGTDTQYF; DNA: TGTGCCACCAGTGCCTATTGGGGGGGCACAGATACGCAGTATTTT
size: few; D: TRBD2; J: TRBJ2-1; V: TRBV20-1; CDR3: CSARAGGNNNEQFF; DNA: TGCAGTGCTAGAGCGGGAGGGAACAACAATGAGCAGTTCTTC
size: -; D: -; J: TRBJ2-1; V: TRBV29-1; CDR3: CSVGSGRNEQFF; DNA: TGCAGCGTGGGGTCGGGGCGGAATGAGCAGTTCTTC
size: -; D: -; J: TRBJ2-1; V: TRBV27; CDR3: CASRPGVIWDRSHNEQFF; DNA: TGTGCCAGCAGGCCTGGGGTCATATGGGACCGTTCACACAATGAGCAGTTCTTC
size: -; D: TRBD1; J: TRBJ1-4; V: TRBV2; CDR3: CASRQGVVSGELFF; DNA: TGTGCCAGCAGACAGGGGGTAGTATCTGGGGAACTGTTTTTT
size: -; D: -; J: TRBJ2-7; V: TRBV10-1; CDR3: CASSEINSAVRYF; DNA: TGCGCCAGCAGTGAGATAAATTCTGCGGTACGATACTTC
size: -; D: -; J: TRBJ2-1; V: TRBV11-1; CDR3: CASKAAPRGRNEQFF; DNA: TGTGCCAGCAAAGCGGCTCCCAGGGGCCGAAATGAGCAGTTCTTC
size: few; D: -; J: TRBJ1-1; V: TRBV6-1; CDR3: CASSGAGNTEAFF; DNA: TGTGCCAGCAGTGGGGCAGGGAACACTGAAGCTTTCTTT
size: many; D: -; J: TRBJ1-5; V: TRBV6-2/TRBV6-3; CDR3: CASSRLRLSPSNQPQHF; DNA: TGTGCCAGCAGTAGACTTAGACTCTCCCCTAGCAATCAGCCCCAGCATTTT
size: many; D: -; J: TRBJ2-5; V: TRBV7-2; CDR3: CASSLGFMIQETQYF; DNA: TGTGCCAGCAGCTTAGGATTTATGATCCAAGAGACCCAGTACTTC
size: few; D: -; J: TRBJ1-3; V: TRBV6-6; CDR3: CASSYPGNTIYF; DNA: TGTGCCAGCAGTTATCCGGGAAACACCATATATTTT
size: few; D: -; J: TRBJ2-6; V: TRBV4-2; CDR3: CASSPQGGGGANVLTF; DNA: TGTGCCAGCAGCCCCCAGGGGGGGGGAGGGGCCAACGTCCTGACTTTC
size: -; D: -; J: TRBJ1-6; V: TRBV9; CDR3: CASSVSGESYNSPLHF; DNA: TGTGCCAGCAGCGTAAGCGGAGAGAGCTATAATTCACCCCTCCACTTT
size: many; D: -; J: TRBJ2-5; V: TRBV27; CDR3: CASSLLGDSNQETQYF; DNA: TGTGCCAGCAGTTTATTAGGTGACTCGAACCAAGAGACCCAGTACTTC
size: few; D: -; J: TRBJ2-2; V: TRBV7-9; CDR3: CASSFPTGELFF; DNA: TGTGCCAGCAGCTTTCCCACCGGGGAGCTGTTTTTT
size: -; D: -; J: TRBJ2-5; V: TRBV7-6; CDR3: CASSLDGPVGTQYF; DNA: TGTGCCAGCAGCCTAGATGGGCCTGTGGGGACCCAGTACTTC
size: many; D: -; J: TRBJ1-5; V: TRBV6-5; CDR3: CASSNRARNQPQHF; DNA: TGTGCCAGCAGTAACAGGGCACGCAATCAGCCCCAGCATTTT